A selection of T cell receptor beta chains follows, all from one sample in a study of blood T cell repertoires in COVID-19. Produced via immunoSEQ multiplex PCR; TCRdb's table is partial and in-frame only. The sample lists tens of thousands of clones; about 90% were seen once. Material for sequencing was peripheral blood. Source of these receptors: a human donor in a cohort sampled during active COVID-19. The CDR3 runs from the conserved cysteine through the conserved F or W.

14	TRBV6-5	CASSYSGTRTEQFF
14	TRBV11-2	CASSRRGNTGELFF
13	TRBV7-8	CASSLGRTGELFF
15	TRBV24-1	CATSAWGSSTGELFF
15	TRBV7-9	CASSRSGSESYEQYF
16	TRBV3-1/TRBV3-2	CASSPTPDYYTDTQYF
15	TRBV9	CASSVSGDGANVLTF
17	TRBV7-9	CASSLASQGSNTGELFF
14	TRBV18	CASSPLDGDTEAFF
16	TRBV5-1	CASSLASSGDNSPLHF